This T cell receptor beta chain was captured in a study of cytomegalovirus exposure and HLA in healthy donors (dated by TCRdb to 2015 to 2018). As for the study more broadly: The 500 to 800 repertoires of the first cohort and the approximately 130 validation repertoires were produced on the same platform, according to a later analysis. Along with the approximately 620-subject first cohort, a separate validation cohort of over a hundred different subjects was used. To predict cytomegalovirus infection status, the study brought together high-throughput TCR immunosequencing, statistical association of individual TCRs with disease status, and machine learning. The study aimed to test whether signatures of past pathogen exposure could be identified by cataloging public T cell receptors. General findings and caveats noted by the study authors: A later analysis had no HLA typing for the validation cohort, so co-occurrence there was scored across all 110 or so repertoires. Cytomegalovirus status was reported to be diagnosed by the classifier with high specificity and sensitivity in both the original and validation cohorts. Most TCR sequences were observed very rarely across donors, whereas some public TCRs were present in many individuals. It was suggested by the authors that the approach could potentially be generalized to other disease states and immunological phenotypes. A few of the identified cytomegalovirus-associated TCR beta chains were confirmed in vitro to be specific for cytomegalovirus antigens. Of the cluster scores, roughly 95% were above 0 in a later analysis, which found that TCRs clustered in the first cohort also tended to co-occur in the 95 to 150 validation repertoires. The study gave a list of some 150 TCR beta chains associated with cytomegalovirus.

Separate from the approximately 700-subject first cohort, the validation cohort of 90 to 150 subjects was the group to which the donors belonged. Notes on this clone: Its binding antigen is unknown. No much larger clone is present one base from it, and per-base qualities are unavailable.

Spanning cysteine to phenylalanine, the CDR3 consists of 15 amino acids. Only the CDR3 DNA stays, 45 bases, in frame from base 1. Reading the germline V gene gives CDR1 MNHEY and CDR2 SVGAGI. V loses 4 bases of germline sequence and J loses 2 bases, and the interval between the two ends is 9 bases. To prepare the library, the immunoSEQ multiplex PCR assay was applied. On the authors' methods: To diagnose cytomegalovirus status from the catalog of TCR beta chain sequences, a statistical classification framework was built. TCRdb re-hosts the immuneACCESS table, in-frame sequences only. Its copies lack some clones; in the studies checked, an unresolved V gene accounts for under half of them, and the cause for the rest is not known. For V, J and clone size, that table is used; D and trimming come from the DNA. Across this sample there are 68,000 or so clones, with roughly 96% seen only once. The ten largest make up around 2.2% of the sample.

The receptor's source is a man aged 18-30 years in good health and CMV-seronegative. The chain links TRBV6-5 with TRBJ2-6; TRBD2 could be the D gene, as 6 bases match. Sequences were obtained from PBMCs. The DNA reads TGTGCCAGCAGTTTCAGGGAGGCTGGGGCCAACGTCCTGACTTTC. This is translated as CASSFREAGANVLTF.